This T cell receptor (beta chain) was found in a study of CD8 T cells in Susac syndrome. Study conclusions and caveats: The TCR sequencing and HLA analysis in the study involved a relatively small number of individuals, as the study acknowledged.

As concerns this clonotype: Antigen: not known.

Random hexamers primed reverse transcription of about 0.45 to 1 ug RNA. Multiplex immunoSEQ PCR targeted 54 Vbeta and 13 Jbeta TCR beta segments. A single record per CDR3 protein comes from TCRdb applying MiXCR to the immunoSEQ multiplex PCR reads. The data show a few hundred thousand distinct CDR3 sequences, about 93% seen once. Negative isolation yielded CD4+ and CD8+ T cells, and FACS enriched TEMRA cells. Germline-derived CDR1 and CDR2 are MNHEY and SVGAGI. The CDR3 runs to 15 residues. J was trimmed by 2 bases and V by 10 bases; bases with no gene match: 10. This TCR came from a human donor with multiple sclerosis. The sequencing sample was made of CD8+ T cells from PBMCs. This chain connects TRBV6-5 to TRBJ1-1, with 10 bases lining up with TRBD1. DNA of the CDR3: TGTGCCACGAAAATCGGACAGGGGGGCAACACTGAAGCTTTCTTT. Translated: CATKIGQGGNTEAFF.